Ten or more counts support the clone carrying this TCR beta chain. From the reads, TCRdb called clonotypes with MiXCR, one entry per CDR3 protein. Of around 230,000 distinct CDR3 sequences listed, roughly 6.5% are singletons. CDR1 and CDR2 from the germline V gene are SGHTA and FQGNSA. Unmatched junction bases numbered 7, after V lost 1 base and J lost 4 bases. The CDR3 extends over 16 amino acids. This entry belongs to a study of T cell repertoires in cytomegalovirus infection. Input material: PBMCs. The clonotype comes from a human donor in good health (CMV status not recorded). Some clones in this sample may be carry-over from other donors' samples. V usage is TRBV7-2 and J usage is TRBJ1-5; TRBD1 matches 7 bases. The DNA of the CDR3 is TGTGCCAGCAGCTTAGGCATGGACAGGCCAAATCAGCCCCAGCATTTT. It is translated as CASSLGMDRPNQPQHF.